The 32 T cell receptor beta chains presented below share a single source sample, sequenced in a study of blood T cell repertoires in COVID-19. Measured with immunoSEQ multiplex PCR; TCRdb has only the in-frame clones, and not every one. The sample holds under 100,000 clones, about 85% seen once. The sample taken for sequencing was peripheral blood. The source of these receptors is a woman older than 75 with COVID-19, enrolled during active disease.

This chain joins TRBV30 and TRBJ1-2; no clear D gene. In germline, CDR1 is GTSNPN, CDR2 SVGIG (reference sequence). Deletions cut 2 bases from V and 11 bases from J, with 9 bases between. The CDR3 is 10 amino acids. The CDR3 reads CAWSSPGYTF. CDR3 nucleotide sequence: TGTGCCTGGAGTTCGCCGGGGTACACCTTC. The whole variable domain, remainder taken from reference TRBV30 and TRBJ1-2, is SQTIHQWPATLVQPVGSPLSLECTVEGTSNPNLYWYRQAAGRGLQLLFYSVGIGQISSEVPQNLSASRPQDRQFILSSKKLLLSDSGFYLCAWSSPGYTFGSGTRLTVV.

This clone was seen once. The chain is built from TRBV19 and TRBJ2-3, with D perhaps TRBD1 (5 bases). This CDR3 contains 13 residues. Deletions cut 5 bases from V and 2 bases from J, with 8 bases between. Germline lookup yields CDR1 LNHDA and CDR2 SQIVND (reference sequence). The CDR3 sequence is CASSPDNTDTQYF. As DNA, the CDR3 is TGTGCCAGTAGTCCGGACAACACAGATACGCAGTATTTT.

V gene TRBV1 combines with J gene TRBJ2-5; the table calls TRBD2, which could not be checked here. TRBV1 is termed a pseudogene. The CDR3 length is 17 residues. Here the CDR3 DNA reads TGCACCAGCAGCCAAAAACTAGCGGGAGGTCTCGGAGAGACCCAGTACTTC. This translates into CTSSQKLAGGLGETQYF.

This clone appeared a few times. The chain recombines TRBV4-2 with TRBJ1-2; D gene unclear. The ends were cut back, 0 bases at V and 5 bases at J, with 10 bases in the middle. CDR3 size: 14 residues. Germline V CDR1 and CDR2: LGHNA, YNFKEQ. CDR3 residues: CASSQESSEYGYTF. The DNA of the CDR3 is TGTGCCAGCAGCCAAGAGTCTTCCGAGTATGGCTACACCTTC.

This clone was seen only once. This chain connects TRBV28 to TRBJ1-2, with 8 positions matching TRBD1. Germline V gene lookup returns CDR1 MDHEN and CDR2 SYDVKM. J gave up 7 bases and V 1 base, and 5 bases lay outside the gene matches. The CDR3 length is 14 residues. CDR3 sequence reads: CASSLLQGAGGYTF. As DNA, the CDR3 is TGTGCCAGCAGTTTATTGCAGGGGGCAGGTGGCTACACCTTC.

The gene calls are TRBV6-6 and TRBJ2-3; 11 bases match TRBD2. Germline CDR1 is MNHNY and CDR2 is SVGAGI (reference sequence). V shed 5 bases and J 6 bases; nucleotides not matched to a gene: 10. The CDR3 has 16 residues. This CDR3 reads CASSTDSGGAQDTQYF. CDR3 DNA sequence: TGTGCCAGCAGTACAGATAGCGGGGGGGCCCAGGATACGCAGTATTTT.

The genes are TRBV10-3 and TRBJ2-7; the D is unclear. In germline, CDR1 is ENHRY, CDR2 SYGVKD. The CDR3 sequence is 15 residues long. Trimming stripped 4 bases from V and 2 bases from J, with 15 bases between. The CDR3 spells CAISGYGTSTYEQYF. The CDR3 nucleotides are TGTGCCATCAGTGGGTATGGCACCTCCACCTACGAGCAGTACTTC.

The chain links TRBV5-1 to TRBJ2-7; 12 bases agree with TRBD2. With 0 bases clipped from V and 2 bases from J, the junction kept 0 bases outside the gene matches. Germline lookup yields CDR1 SGHRS and CDR2 YFSETQ. The CDR3 contains 15 residues. The CDR3 DNA reads TGCGCCAGCAGCTTGGGGACTAGCGGGACCTACGAGCAGTACTTC. Amino acid sequence: CASSLGTSGTYEQYF.

The rearrangement links TRBV19 to TRBJ1-1; D is unclear. Germline CDR1 and CDR2: LNHDA and SQIVND (reference sequence). CDR3 size: 14 residues. V lost 4 bases, J lost 4 bases, and 13 bases lay in between. The CDR3 region is CASSTYAGFTEAFF. The CDR3 nucleotides read TGTGCCAGTAGTACCTACGCGGGGTTCACTGAAGCTTTCTTT.

The chain employs TRBV5-1 and TRBJ2-7; the D gene is possibly TRBD2 (7 bases). The CDR3 extends over 14 amino acids. The V and J ends lost 3 bases and 3 bases respectively, with 13 bases between them. Germline V gene data show CDR1 as SGHRS and CDR2 as YFSETQ. The chain's CDR3 is CASSWEGVGYEQYF. The CDR3 coding sequence is TGCGCCAGCAGCTGGGAGGGGGTGGGCTACGAGCAGTACTTC.

V and J are TRBV5-8 and TRBJ1-2; D remains unclear. Germline lookup yields CDR1 SGHTS and CDR2 YDEGEE. This CDR3 spans 13 amino acids. Deletions cut 7 bases from V and 4 bases from J, with 14 bases between. The DNA of the CDR3 is TGTGCCAGCCTACCCAGAGGTGGCTATGGCTACACCTTC. Its translation is CASLPRGGYGYTF.

The chain is built from TRBV9 and TRBJ2-3; the match to TRBD2 covers 9 bases. The CDR3 is 17 residues long. The V segment lost 4 bases and the J segment 0 bases; nucleotides outside the gene matches: 9. From germline, CDR1 is SGDLS and CDR2 YYNGEE. CDR3 sequence reads: CASSQPSGTRSTDTQYF. DNA of the CDR3: TGTGCCAGCAGCCAACCTAGCGGGACGCGTAGCACAGATACGCAGTATTTT. The full variable domain, with the rest looked up from reference TRBV9 and TRBJ2-3, is DSGVTQTPKHLITATGQRVTLRCSPRSGDLSVYWYQQSLDQGLQFLIQYYNGEERAKGNILERFSAQQFPDLHSELNLSSLELGDSALYFCASSQPSGTRSTDTQYFGPGTRLTVL.

The chain joins TRBV24-1 to TRBJ2-7; D is possibly TRBD1 (7 bases). V lost 3 bases to trimming and J lost 7 bases, with 18 bases between them. Germline V lookup: CDR1 KGHDR, CDR2 SFDVKD. The CDR3 has 15 residues. The CDR3 loop is CATSDRGTERQEQYF. The CDR3 nucleotides are TGTGCCACCAGTGATCGGGGGACAGAAAGGCAGGAGCAGTACTTC.

This chain uses TRBV2 with TRBJ2-6; D is ambiguous. Germline lookup yields CDR1 SNHLY and CDR2 FYNNEI. This CDR3 region has 15 residues. The V gene lost 5 bases and the J gene lost 1 base, with 9 bases spanning the gap. CDR3 in DNA: TGTGCCAGCAGTTCCCCAGATTCTGGGGCCAACGTCCTGACTTTC. Amino acids: CASSSPDSGANVLTF.

The chain carries TRBV6-5 and TRBJ1-1; 7 bases fit TRBD1. Germline values: CDR1 MNHEY, CDR2 SVGAGI. The CDR3 is 15 residues long. V dropped 6 bases and J dropped 2; count of bases not matched to a gene: 9. CDR3 sequence: CASSDSGTENTEAFF. The CDR3 DNA reads TGTGCCAGCAGCGATAGCGGGACAGAAAACACTGAAGCTTTCTTT.

This sequence joins TRBV6-2 or TRBV6-3 and TRBJ1-6, with 7 bases aligning to TRBD1. The CDR3 consists of 14 residues. V gave up 4 bases and J gave up 7 bases; unmatched junction bases: 4. From germline, CDR1 is MNHEY and CDR2 SVGEGT. DNA for the CDR3: TGTGCCAGCAGTTCACAGGGGAACAATTCACCCCTCCACTTT. It codes for CASSSQGNNSPLHF.

The rearrangement links TRBV11-2 to TRBJ2-4, with TRBD2 matching over 12 bases. Germline V gene data show CDR1 as SGHAT and CDR2 as FQNNGV. This CDR3 is 21 amino acids long. Trimming at V came to 6 bases and at J to 3 bases, leaving 21 bases not matched to a gene. The CDR3 reads CASSSGPFRLAGGPGKNIQYF. DNA of the CDR3: TGTGCCAGCAGTTCCGGCCCTTTTCGGCTAGCGGGGGGGCCAGGCAAAAACATTCAGTACTTC.

This chain uses TRBV6-1 with TRBJ1-5; D possibly corresponds to TRBD1 (6 bases). The germline V gene has CDR1 MNHNS and CDR2 SASEGT. The CDR3 has 14 residues. The ends were cut back, 2 bases at V and 4 bases at J, with 9 bases in the middle. This chain's CDR3 is CASSEWQGNQPQHF. The CDR3 DNA reads TGTGCCAGCAGTGAATGGCAGGGGAATCAGCCCCAGCATTTT.

The chain joins TRBV2 to TRBJ1-6; D is unclear. The CDR3 has 15 residues. CDR1 SNHLY and CDR2 FYNNEI come from the germline V gene. V was trimmed by 0 bases and J by 8 bases, leaving 11 bases between them. This CDR3 reads CASSEALSSYSPLHF. In DNA, the CDR3 is TGTGCCAGCAGTGAAGCGCTTTCGAGTTATTCACCCCTCCACTTT.

This chain joins TRBV5-6 and TRBJ1-1, with D perhaps TRBD1 (5 bases). Per germline, CDR1 SGHDT and CDR2 YYEEEE. This CDR3 has 14 amino acids. V lost 4 bases to trimming and J lost 6 bases, with 16 bases between them. Here the CDR3 DNA reads TGTGCCAGCAGCACCGGGGGGAGAGGCGCTGAAGCTTTCTTT. Amino acid sequence: CASSTGGRGAEAFF. The entire variable domain, with the rest obtained from reference TRBV5-6 and TRBJ1-1, is as follows: DAGVTQSPTHLIKTRGQQVTLRCSPKSGHDTVSWYQQALGQGPQFIFQYYEEEERQRGNFPDRFSGHQFPNYSSELNVNALLLGDSALYLCASSTGGRGAEAFFGQGTRLTVV.

The gene calls are TRBV6-6 and TRBJ2-7, with 11 nucleotides matching TRBD2. With V trimmed by 5 bases and J by 7 bases, 10 bases remained unmatched. The length of the CDR3 is 15 residues. CDR1 and CDR2 (germline): MNHNY, SVGAGI (reference sequence). The CDR3 is CASSPIAGGPGEQYF. For the CDR3, the DNA is TGTGCCAGCAGTCCGATAGCGGGAGGGCCGGGGGAGCAGTACTTC.

V and J are TRBV30 and TRBJ1-3; D is uncertain. The CDR3 has 13 amino acids. Trimming shortened V by 7 bases and J by 0 bases, and 10 bases separated the two germline ends. CDR1 is GTSNPN, CDR2 SVGIG, per germline (reference sequence). CDR3 DNA sequence: TGTGCCTTAGCGACAAACTCTGGAAACACCATATATTTT. It is translated as CALATNSGNTIYF.

The chain has TRBV30 and TRBJ2-7, with TRBD1 matching over 8 bases. V dropped 3 bases and J dropped 5; count of bases not matched to a gene: 9. Germline values: CDR1 GTSNPN, CDR2 SVGIG (reference sequence). The length of the CDR3 is 14 residues. DNA of the CDR3: TGTGCCTGGAGCCGGGACAGGCTGGGAGACGAGCAGTACTTC. Amino acids: CAWSRDRLGDEQYF.

The V gene is TRBV5-6, the J gene TRBJ2-1; TRBD2 matches at 7 bases. The CDR3 has 14 residues. Germline values: CDR1 SGHDT, CDR2 YYEEEE. V gave up 3 bases and J gave up 7 bases; unmatched junction bases: 7. CDR3 protein: CASSYYGGSNEQFF. The CDR3, as DNA: TGTGCCAGCAGCTATTACGGCGGGAGTAATGAGCAGTTCTTC.

The CDR3 loop is CAWTRLGHEQYF. The CDR3 DNA follows: TGTGCCTGGACTCGCCTGGGGCACGAGCAGTACTTC. V usage is TRBV30 and J usage is TRBJ2-7; maybe TRBD1 (5 bases). V dropped 4 bases and J dropped 5 bases, with 12 bases sitting between them. The length of the CDR3 is 12 residues. Germline-derived CDR1 and CDR2 are GTSNPN and SVGIG (reference sequence).

A word on this clone: The sample carries other DNA sequences with the same CDR3. The chain carries TRBV7-3 and TRBJ2-1; 13 nucleotides match TRBD2. Trimming removed 4 bases from V and 2 bases from J; junction bases left unmatched: 5. This CDR3 has 17 amino acids. Germline CDR1 and CDR2: SGHTA and FQGTGA. CDR3 DNA: TGTGCCAGCAGCTCTGGACTAGCGGGAGAAACCTACAATGAGCAGTTCTTC. Its protein is CASSSGLAGETYNEQFF.

V gene TRBV5-4 combines with J gene TRBJ2-3; 11 bases fit TRBD2. CDR1 and CDR2 (germline): SGHNT, YYREEE (reference sequence). Losses at the gene ends were 2 bases for V and 6 bases for J; bases not matched to a gene: 5. The CDR3 sequence is 15 residues long. CDR3 residues: CASSFTSGGSDTQYF. The CDR3 nucleotides are TGTGCCAGCAGCTTTACTAGCGGGGGATCGGATACGCAGTATTTT.

The J gene is TRBJ1-1, the V gene TRBV5-1; TRBD1 agrees at 7 bases. The germline V gene has CDR1 SGHRS and CDR2 YFSETQ. The CDR3 is 13 residues long. The V and J ends lost 3 bases and 5 bases, in that order; junction bases with no gene match: 4. The CDR3 reads CASSSQGRTEAFF. CDR3 nucleotide sequence: TGCGCCAGCAGCTCACAGGGGAGGACTGAAGCTTTCTTT.

This chain uses TRBV30 with TRBJ1-1, with D perhaps TRBD1 (6 bases). Germline V gives CDR1 GTSNPN, CDR2 SVGIG (reference sequence). V was clipped by 4 bases and J by 1 base, with 19 bases between them. The CDR3 extends over 16 amino acids. The CDR3 loop is CAWKVGARWENTEAFF. The CDR3 region has the DNA TGTGCCTGGAAGGTGGGGGCGCGTTGGGAGAACACTGAAGCTTTCTTT.

This clone has more than one count but fewer than ten. The chain is built from TRBV25-1 and TRBJ2-3; 9 bases line up with TRBD2. Germline V lookup: CDR1 MGHDK, CDR2 SYGVNS. The CDR3 extends over 18 amino acids. Trimming took 1 base from V and 0 from J; bases not matched to a gene: 8. CDR3 amino acids: CASSEFRTSVASTDTQYF. In nucleotides, the CDR3 is TGTGCCAGCAGTGAATTTAGGACTAGCGTCGCCAGCACAGATACGCAGTATTTT.

This clone was seen more than once but under ten times. The V call is TRBV18, the J call TRBJ2-2; TRBD2 is a possible D gene (5 bases). CDR1 and CDR2 from the germline V gene are KGHSH and LQKENI. V lost 3 bases to trimming and J lost 5 bases, with 16 bases between them. This CDR3 contains 16 residues. The CDR3 spells CASSPSRTSGTGELFF. CDR3 in DNA: TGTGCCAGCTCACCCTCGAGGACCTCGGGGACCGGGGAGCTGTTTTTT.

The chain has TRBV13 and TRBJ2-6; possible D gene TRBD2, 6 bases. The germline V and J ends were trimmed by 1 base and 4 bases, with 14 bases remaining between them. This CDR3 is built from 17 residues. Per the germline V gene, CDR1 is PRHDT and CDR2 is FYEKMQ (reference sequence). The CDR3 reads CASSLVAGSLGANVLTF. Written as DNA, the CDR3 is TGTGCCAGCAGCTTAGTGGCCGGGAGCCTGGGGGCCAACGTCCTGACTTTC.